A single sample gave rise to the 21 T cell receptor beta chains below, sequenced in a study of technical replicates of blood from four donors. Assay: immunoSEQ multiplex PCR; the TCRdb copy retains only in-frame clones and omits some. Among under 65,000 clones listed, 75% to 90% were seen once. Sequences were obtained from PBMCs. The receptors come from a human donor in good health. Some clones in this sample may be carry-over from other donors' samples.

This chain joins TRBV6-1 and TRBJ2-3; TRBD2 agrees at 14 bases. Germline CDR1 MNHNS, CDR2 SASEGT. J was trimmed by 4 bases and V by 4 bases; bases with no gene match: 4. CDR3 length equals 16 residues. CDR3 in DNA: TGTGCCAGCAGTGGACTAGCGGGGGGGTCATCAGATACGCAGTATTTT. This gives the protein CASSGLAGGSSDTQYF.

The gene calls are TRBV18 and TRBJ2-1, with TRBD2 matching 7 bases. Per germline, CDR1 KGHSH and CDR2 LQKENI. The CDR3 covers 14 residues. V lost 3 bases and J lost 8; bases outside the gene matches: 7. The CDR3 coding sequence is TGTGCCAGCTCACCGACTAGCCGGATCGATGAGCAGTTCTTC. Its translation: CASSPTSRIDEQFF.

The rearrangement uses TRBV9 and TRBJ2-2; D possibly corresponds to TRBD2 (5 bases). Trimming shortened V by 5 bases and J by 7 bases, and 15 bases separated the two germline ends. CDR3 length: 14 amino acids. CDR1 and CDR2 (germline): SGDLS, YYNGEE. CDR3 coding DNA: TGTGCCAGCAGGGAGGACGGTTTGCGCGGGGAGCTGTTTTTT. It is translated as CASREDGLRGELFF.

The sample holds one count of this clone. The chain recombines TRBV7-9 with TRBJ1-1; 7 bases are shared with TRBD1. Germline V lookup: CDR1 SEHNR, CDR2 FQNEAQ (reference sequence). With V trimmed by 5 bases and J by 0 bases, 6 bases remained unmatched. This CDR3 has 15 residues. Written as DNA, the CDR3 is TGTGCCAGCAGCCCCGGGACAGCAATGAACACTGAAGCTTTCTTT. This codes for CASSPGTAMNTEAFF. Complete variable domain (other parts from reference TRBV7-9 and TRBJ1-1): DTGVSQNPRHKITKRGQNVTFRCDPISEHNRLYWYRQTLGQGPEFLTYFQNEAQLEKSRLLSDRFSAERPKGSFSTLEIQRTEQGDSAMYLCASSPGTAMNTEAFFGQGTRLTVV.

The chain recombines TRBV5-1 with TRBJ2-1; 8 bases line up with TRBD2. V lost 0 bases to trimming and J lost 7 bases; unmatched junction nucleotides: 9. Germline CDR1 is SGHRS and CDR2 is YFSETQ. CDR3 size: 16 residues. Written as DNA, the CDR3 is TGCGCCAGCAGCTTGGCAGCGGGGGTGGGTCAAAATGAGCAGTTCTTC. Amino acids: CASSLAAGVGQNEQFF.

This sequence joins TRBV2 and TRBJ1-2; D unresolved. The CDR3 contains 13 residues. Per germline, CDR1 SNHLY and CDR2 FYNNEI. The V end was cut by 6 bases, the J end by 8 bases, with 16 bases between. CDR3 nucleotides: TGTGCCAGCAGGCCGGGCCTGGGAGGAGGCTACACCTTC. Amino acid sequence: CASRPGLGGGYTF.

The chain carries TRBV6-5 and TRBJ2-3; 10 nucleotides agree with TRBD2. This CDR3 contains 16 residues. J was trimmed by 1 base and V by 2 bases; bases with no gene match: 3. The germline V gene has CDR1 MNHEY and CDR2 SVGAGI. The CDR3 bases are TGTGCCAGCAGTTACGCCCTAGCGGGGGGCACAGATACGCAGTATTTT. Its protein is CASSYALAGGTDTQYF.

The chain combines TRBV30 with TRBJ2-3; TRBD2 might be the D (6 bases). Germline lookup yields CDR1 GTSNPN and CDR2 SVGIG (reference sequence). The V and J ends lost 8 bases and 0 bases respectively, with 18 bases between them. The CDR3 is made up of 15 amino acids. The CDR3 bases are TGTGCCACCCCATCTAGTGCGGGAAGCACAGATACGCAGTATTTT. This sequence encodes CATPSSAGSTDTQYF.

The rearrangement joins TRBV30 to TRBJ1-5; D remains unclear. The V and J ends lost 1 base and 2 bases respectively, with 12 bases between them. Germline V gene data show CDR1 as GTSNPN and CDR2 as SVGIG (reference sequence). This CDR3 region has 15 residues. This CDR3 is CAWSEHGVGNQPQHF. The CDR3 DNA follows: TGTGCCTGGAGTGAACACGGGGTCGGCAATCAGCCCCAGCATTTT.

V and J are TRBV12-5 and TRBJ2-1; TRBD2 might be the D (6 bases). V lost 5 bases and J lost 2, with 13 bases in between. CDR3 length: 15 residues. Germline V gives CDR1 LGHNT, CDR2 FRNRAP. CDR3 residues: CASGPSGGPYNEQFF. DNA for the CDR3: TGTGCTAGTGGTCCCTCCGGGGGTCCCTACAATGAGCAGTTCTTC.

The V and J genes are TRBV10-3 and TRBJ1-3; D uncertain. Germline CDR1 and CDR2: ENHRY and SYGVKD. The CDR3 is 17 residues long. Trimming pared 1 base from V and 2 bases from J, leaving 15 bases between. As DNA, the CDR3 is TGTGCCATCAGTGAGTTCCCCCGTGGGGAGGCTGGAAACACCATATATTTT. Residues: CAISEFPRGEAGNTIYF.

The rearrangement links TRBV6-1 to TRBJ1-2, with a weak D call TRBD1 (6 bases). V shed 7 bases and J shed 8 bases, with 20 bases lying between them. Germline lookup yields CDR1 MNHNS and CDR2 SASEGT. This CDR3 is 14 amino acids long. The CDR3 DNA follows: TGTGCCAGCACCTTCCAGACAGGACGGGGCGGCTACACCTTC. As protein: CASTFQTGRGGYTF.

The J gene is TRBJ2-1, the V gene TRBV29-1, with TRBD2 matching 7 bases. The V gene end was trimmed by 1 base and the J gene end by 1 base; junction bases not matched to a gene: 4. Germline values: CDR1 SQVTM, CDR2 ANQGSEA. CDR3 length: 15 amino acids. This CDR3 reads CSVEATGGSYNEQFF. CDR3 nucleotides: TGCAGCGTTGAAGCAACCGGGGGGTCCTACAATGAGCAGTTCTTC.

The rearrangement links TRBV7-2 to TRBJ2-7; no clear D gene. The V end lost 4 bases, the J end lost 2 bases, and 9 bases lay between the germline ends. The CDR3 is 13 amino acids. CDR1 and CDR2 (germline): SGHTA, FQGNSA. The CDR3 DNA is TGTGCCAGCAGCTCGCGACTGACCTACGAGCAGTACTTC. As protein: CASSSRLTYEQYF. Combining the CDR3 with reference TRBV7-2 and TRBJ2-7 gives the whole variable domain GAGVSQSPSNKVTEKGKDVELRCDPISGHTALYWYRQSLGQGLEFLIYFQGNSAPDKSGLPSDRFSAERTGGSVSTLTIQRTQQEDSAVYLCASSSRLTYEQYFGPGTRLTVT.

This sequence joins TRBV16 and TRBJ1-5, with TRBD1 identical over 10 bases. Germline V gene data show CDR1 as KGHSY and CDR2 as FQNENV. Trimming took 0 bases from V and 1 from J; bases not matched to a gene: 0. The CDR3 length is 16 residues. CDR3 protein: CASSQSTGGSNQPQHF. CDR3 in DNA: TGTGCCAGCAGCCAATCGACAGGGGGCAGCAATCAGCCCCAGCATTTT. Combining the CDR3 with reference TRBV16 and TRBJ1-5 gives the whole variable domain GEEVAQTPKHLVRGEGQKAKLYCAPIKGHSYVFWYQQVLKNEFKFLISFQNENVFDETGMPKERFSAKCLPNSPCSLEIQATKLEDSAVYFCASSQSTGGSNQPQHFGDGTRLSIL.

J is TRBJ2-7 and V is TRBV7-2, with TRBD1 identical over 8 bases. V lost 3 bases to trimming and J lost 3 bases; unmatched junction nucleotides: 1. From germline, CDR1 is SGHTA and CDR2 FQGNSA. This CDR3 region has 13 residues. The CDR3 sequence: CASSFDRGYEQYF. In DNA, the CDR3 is TGTGCCAGCAGCTTCGACAGGGGCTACGAGCAGTACTTC.

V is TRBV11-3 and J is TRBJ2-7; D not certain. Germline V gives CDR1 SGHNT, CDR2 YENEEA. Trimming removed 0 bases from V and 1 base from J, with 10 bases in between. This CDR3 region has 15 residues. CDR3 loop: CASSLDRGYSYEQYF. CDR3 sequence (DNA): TGTGCCAGCAGCTTAGATCGAGGCTATTCCTACGAGCAGTACTTC.

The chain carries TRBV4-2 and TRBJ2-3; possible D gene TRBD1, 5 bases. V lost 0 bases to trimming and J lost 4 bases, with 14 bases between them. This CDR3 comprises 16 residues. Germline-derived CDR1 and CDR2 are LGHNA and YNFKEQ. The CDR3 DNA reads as TGTGCCAGCAGCCAAGAGGCGATAAGGGGCTCAGATACGCAGTATTTT. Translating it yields CASSQEAIRGSDTQYF.

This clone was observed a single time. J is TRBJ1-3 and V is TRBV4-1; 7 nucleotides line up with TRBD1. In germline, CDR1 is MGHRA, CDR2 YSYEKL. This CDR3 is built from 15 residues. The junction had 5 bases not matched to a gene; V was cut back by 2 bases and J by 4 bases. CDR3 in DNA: TGCGCCAGCAGCCAACGACAGGGCCCCGGAAACACCATATATTTT. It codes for CASSQRQGPGNTIYF.

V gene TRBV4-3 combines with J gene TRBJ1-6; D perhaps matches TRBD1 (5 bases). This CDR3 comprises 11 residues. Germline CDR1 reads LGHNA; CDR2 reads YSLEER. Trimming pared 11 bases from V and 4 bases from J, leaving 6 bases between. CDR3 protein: CAGGYNSPLHF. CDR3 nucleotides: TGCGCCGGGGGGTATAATTCACCCCTCCACTTT.

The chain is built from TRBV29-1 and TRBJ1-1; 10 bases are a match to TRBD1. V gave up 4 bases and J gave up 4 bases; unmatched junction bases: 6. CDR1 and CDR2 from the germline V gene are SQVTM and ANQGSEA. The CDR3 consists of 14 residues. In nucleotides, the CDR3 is TGCAGCGTTGGAATCGGACAGGGGGGCACTGAAGCTTTCTTT. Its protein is CSVGIGQGGTEAFF.